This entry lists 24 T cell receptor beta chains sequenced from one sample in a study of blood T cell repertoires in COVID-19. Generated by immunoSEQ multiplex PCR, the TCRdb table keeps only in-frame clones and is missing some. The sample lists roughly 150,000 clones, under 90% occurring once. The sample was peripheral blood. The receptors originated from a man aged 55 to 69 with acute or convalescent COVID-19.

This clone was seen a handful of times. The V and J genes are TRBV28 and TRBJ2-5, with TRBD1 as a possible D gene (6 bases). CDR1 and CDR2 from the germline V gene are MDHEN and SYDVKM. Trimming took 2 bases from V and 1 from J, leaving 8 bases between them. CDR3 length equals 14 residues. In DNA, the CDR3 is TGTGCCAGCAGTTTAGGGGGCTCCCAAGAGACCCAGTACTTC. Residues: CASSLGGSQETQYF.

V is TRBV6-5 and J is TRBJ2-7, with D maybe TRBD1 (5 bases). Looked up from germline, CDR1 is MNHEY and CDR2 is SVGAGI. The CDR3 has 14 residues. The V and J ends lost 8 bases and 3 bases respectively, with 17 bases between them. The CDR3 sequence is CASGPSRQIYEQYF. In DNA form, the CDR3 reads TGTGCCAGCGGTCCGTCTAGACAGATCTACGAGCAGTACTTC.

Here the CDR3 DNA reads TGCGCCAGCAGCTTGGGGACAGGGGGCTCCTACGAGCAGTACTTC. This encodes CASSLGTGGSYEQYF. The chain combines TRBV5-1 with TRBJ2-7; 10 bases agree with TRBD1. The CDR3 is 15 amino acids. Germline assignment: CDR1 SGHRS and CDR2 YFSETQ. V lost 0 bases to trimming and J lost 0 bases; unmatched junction nucleotides: 0.

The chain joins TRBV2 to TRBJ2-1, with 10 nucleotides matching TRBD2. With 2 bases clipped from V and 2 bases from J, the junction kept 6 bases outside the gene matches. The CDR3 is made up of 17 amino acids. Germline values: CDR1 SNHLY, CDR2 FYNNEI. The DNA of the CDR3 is TGTGCCAGCAGTGAATACCCTAGCGGGGGCCCCTACAATGAGCAGTTCTTC. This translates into CASSEYPSGGPYNEQFF. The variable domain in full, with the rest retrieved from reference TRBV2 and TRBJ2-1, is EPEVTQTPSHQVTQMGQEVILRCVPISNHLYFYWYRQILGQKVEFLVSFYNNEISEKSEIFDDQFSVERPDGSNFTLKIRSTKLEDSAMYFCASSEYPSGGPYNEQFFGPGTRLTVL.

CDR3 coding DNA: TGTGCCAGCAGCTGGGCCTTCAGGGGGCGGGGAGTGGTGGAGCAGTTCTTC. Translated, it gives CASSWAFRGRGVVEQFF. The chain couples TRBV7-2 to TRBJ2-1; 8 bases are a match to TRBD1. CDR3 size: 17 residues. Germline V lookup: CDR1 SGHTA, CDR2 FQGNSA. V was clipped by 4 bases and J by 10 bases; unmatched bases: 18.

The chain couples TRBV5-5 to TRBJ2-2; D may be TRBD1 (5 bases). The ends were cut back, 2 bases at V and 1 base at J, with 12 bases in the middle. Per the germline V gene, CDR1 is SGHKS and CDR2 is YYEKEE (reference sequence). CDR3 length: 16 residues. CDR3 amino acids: CASSFPDSVNTGELFF. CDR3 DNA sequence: TGTGCCAGCAGCTTTCCCGACAGCGTGAACACCGGGGAGCTGTTTTTT.

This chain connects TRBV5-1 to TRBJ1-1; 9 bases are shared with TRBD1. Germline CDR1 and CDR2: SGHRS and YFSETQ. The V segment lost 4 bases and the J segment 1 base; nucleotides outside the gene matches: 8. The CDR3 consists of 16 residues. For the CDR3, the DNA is TGCGCCAGCAGCCCCCGCACAGGGGGCTCGAACACTGAAGCTTTCTTT. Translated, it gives CASSPRTGGSNTEAFF.

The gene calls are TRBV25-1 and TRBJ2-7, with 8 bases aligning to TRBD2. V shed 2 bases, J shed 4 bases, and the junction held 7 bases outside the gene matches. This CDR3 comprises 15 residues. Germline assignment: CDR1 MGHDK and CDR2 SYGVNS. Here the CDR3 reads CASSEPGLGRYEQYF. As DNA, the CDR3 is TGTGCCAGCAGTGAACCGGGACTAGGTCGGTACGAGCAGTACTTC.

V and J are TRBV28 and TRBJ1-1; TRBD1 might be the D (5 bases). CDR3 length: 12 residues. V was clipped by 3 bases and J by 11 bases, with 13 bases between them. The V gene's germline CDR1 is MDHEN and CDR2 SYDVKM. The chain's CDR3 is CASSFLRDPAFF. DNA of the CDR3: TGTGCCAGCAGTTTCCTCAGGGATCCGGCTTTCTTT.

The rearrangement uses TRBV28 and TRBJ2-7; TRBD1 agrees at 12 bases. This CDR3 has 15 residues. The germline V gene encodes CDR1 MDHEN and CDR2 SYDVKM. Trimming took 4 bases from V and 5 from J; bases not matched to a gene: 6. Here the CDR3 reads CASSSGGTGGHEQYF. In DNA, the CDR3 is TGTGCCAGCAGTTCTGGGGGGACAGGGGGCCACGAGCAGTACTTC.

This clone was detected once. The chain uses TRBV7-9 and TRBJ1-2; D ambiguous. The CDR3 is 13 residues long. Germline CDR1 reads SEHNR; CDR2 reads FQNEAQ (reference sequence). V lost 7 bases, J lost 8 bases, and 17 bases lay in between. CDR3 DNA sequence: TGTGCCAGCACCCCCCGGGATTTCGGCGGCTACACCTTC. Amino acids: CASTPRDFGGYTF.

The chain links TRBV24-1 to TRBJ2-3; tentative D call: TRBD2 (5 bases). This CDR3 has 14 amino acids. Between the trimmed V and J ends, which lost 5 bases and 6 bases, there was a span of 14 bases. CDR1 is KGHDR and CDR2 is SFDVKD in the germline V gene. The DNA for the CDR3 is TGTGCCACCAGTGGGAGGCAGTTCACCGATACGCAGTATTTT. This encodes CATSGRQFTDTQYF.

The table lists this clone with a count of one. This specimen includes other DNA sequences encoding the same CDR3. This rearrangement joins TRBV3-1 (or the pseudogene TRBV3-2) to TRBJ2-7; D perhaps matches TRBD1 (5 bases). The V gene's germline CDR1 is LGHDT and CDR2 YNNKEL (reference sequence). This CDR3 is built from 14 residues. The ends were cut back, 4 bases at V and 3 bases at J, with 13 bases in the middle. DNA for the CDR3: TGTGCCAGCAGCCGCCGCGGCAGGGACTACGAGCAGTACTTC. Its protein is CASSRRGRDYEQYF.

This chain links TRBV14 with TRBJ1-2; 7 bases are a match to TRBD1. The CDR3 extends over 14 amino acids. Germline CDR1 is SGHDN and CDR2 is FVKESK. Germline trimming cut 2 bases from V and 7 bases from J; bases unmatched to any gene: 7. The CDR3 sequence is CASSQNRGAGGYTF. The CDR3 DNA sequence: TGTGCCAGCAGCCAAAACAGGGGAGCGGGTGGCTACACCTTC.

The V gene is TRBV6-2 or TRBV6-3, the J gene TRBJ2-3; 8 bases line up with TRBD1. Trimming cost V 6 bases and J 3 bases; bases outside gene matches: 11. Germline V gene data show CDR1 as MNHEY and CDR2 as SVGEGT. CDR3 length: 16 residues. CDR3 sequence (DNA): TGTGCCAGCAGCCCCACGACAGGGGCACATACAGATACGCAGTATTTT. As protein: CASSPTTGAHTDTQYF.

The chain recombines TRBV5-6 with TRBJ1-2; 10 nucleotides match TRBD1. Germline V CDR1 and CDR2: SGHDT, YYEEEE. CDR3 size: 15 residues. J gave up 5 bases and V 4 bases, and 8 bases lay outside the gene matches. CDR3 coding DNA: TGTGCCAGCAGCCTTGGGGACAGGGGAAGGTATGGCTACACCTTC. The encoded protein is CASSLGDRGRYGYTF.

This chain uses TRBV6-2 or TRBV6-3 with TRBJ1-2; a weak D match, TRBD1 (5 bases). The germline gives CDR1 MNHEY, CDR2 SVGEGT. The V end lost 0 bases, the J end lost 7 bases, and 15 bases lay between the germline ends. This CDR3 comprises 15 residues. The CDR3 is CASSYSTQGGSGYTF. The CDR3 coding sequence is TGTGCCAGCAGTTACTCGACTCAGGGCGGCTCTGGCTACACCTTC.

The CDR3 DNA follows: TGTGCCTGGAGTTCCATGACAGGGTGGGAAGAAGAAAAACTGTTTTTT. The encoded protein is CAWSSMTGWEEEKLFF. The chain combines TRBV30 with TRBJ1-4; 7 nucleotides agree with TRBD1. J lost 8 bases, V lost 2 bases, and 14 bases had no gene match. Germline CDR1 GTSNPN, CDR2 SVGIG (reference sequence). The CDR3 extends over 16 amino acids.

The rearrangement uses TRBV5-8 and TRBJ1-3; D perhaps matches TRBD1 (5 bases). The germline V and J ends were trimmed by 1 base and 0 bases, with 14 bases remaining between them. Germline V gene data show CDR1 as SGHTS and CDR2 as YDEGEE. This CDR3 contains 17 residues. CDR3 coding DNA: TGTGCCAGCAGCTTGCTGTCCAGGGCCTACTCTGGAAACACCATATATTTT. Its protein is CASSLLSRAYSGNTIYF.

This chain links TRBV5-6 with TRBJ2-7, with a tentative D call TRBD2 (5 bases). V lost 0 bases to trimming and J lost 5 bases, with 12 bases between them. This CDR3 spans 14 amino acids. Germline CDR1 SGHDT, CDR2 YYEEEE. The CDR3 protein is CASSLVSTRHEQYF. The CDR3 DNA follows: TGTGCCAGCAGCTTGGTCTCTACTAGGCACGAGCAGTACTTC. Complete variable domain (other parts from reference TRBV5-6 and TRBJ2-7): DAGVTQSPTHLIKTRGQQVTLRCSPKSGHDTVSWYQQALGQGPQFIFQYYEEEERQRGNFPDRFSGHQFPNYSSELNVNALLLGDSALYLCASSLVSTRHEQYFGPGTRLTVT.

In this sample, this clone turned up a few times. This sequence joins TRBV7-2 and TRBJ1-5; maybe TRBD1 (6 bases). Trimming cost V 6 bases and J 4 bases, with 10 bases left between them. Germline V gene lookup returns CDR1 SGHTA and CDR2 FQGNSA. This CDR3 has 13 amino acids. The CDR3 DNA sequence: TGTGCCAGCAGAGGACAGAATAATCAGCCCCAGCATTTT. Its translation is CASRGQNNQPQHF.

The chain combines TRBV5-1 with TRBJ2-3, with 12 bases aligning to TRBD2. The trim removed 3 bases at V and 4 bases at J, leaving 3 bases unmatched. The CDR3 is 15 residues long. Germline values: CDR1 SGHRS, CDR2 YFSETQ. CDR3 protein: CASSSSSGGADTQYF. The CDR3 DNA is TGCGCCAGCAGCTCCTCTAGCGGGGGGGCAGATACGCAGTATTTT.

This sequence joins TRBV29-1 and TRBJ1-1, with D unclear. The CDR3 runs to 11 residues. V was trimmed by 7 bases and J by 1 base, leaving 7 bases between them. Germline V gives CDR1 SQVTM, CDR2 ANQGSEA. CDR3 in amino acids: CSAPKNTEAFF. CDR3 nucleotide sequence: TGCAGCGCCCCAAAGAACACTGAAGCTTTCTTT. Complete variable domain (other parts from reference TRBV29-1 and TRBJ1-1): SAVISQKPSRDICQRGTSLTIQCQVDSQVTMMFWYRQQPGQSLTLIATANQGSEATYESGFVIDKFPISRPNLTFSTLTVSNMSPEDSSIYLCSAPKNTEAFFGQGTRLTVV.

The CDR3 spells CASSEDRINSPLHF. The CDR3 DNA is TGTGCCAGCTCCGAAGACAGGATTAATTCACCCCTCCACTTT. The chain uses TRBV18 and TRBJ1-6; tentative D call: TRBD1 (6 bases). Per the germline V gene, CDR1 is KGHSH and CDR2 is LQKENI. The V end was cut by 6 bases, the J end by 6 bases, with 12 bases between. This CDR3 region has 14 residues.